This entry lists 6 T cell receptor beta chains sequenced from one sample in a study of vaccination and CD4 T cells after COVID-19. Cultured CD4+ T-cell DNA underwent Oncomine TCR Beta short-read sequencing. TCRdb independently ran MiXCR on the PCR reads; one entry per CDR3 protein. The sample lists under 25,000 distinct CDR3 sequences; about 45% were seen once. Treatment specified: approximately 11-day PBMC culture with coronavirus spike peptide pools or control peptides (ViraFEST assay). Their specific antigens are unknown. The sample comprised CD4+ T cells from blood, cultured in vitro. Source of these receptors: a human donor who had recovered from COVID-19.

This clonotype came up a few times. The chain has TRBV10-3 and TRBJ2-5; D may be TRBD2 (6 bases). CDR1 and CDR2 from the germline V gene are ENHRY and SYGVKD. The V end was cut by 4 bases, the J end by 5 bases, with 14 bases between. CDR3 length equals 14 residues. The CDR3 DNA reads TGTGCCATCAGTGTTGGAGGGGCGGGGGAGACCCAGTACTTC. This sequence encodes CAISVGGAGETQYF.

The rearrangement uses TRBV15 and TRBJ2-7; D might be TRBD1 (5 bases). V was pared by 1 base and J by 4 bases, with 14 bases between. The germline CDR1 and CDR2 sequences are LNHNV and YYDKDF (reference sequence). This CDR3 comprises 15 residues. CDR3 in DNA: TGTGCCACCAGCAGAGTATACAGGCAGAATTACGAGCAGTACTTC. Its protein is CATSRVYRQNYEQYF.

This chain connects TRBV5-1 to TRBJ1-6; possible D gene TRBD1, 5 bases. Germline V CDR1 and CDR2: SGHRS, YFSETQ. The CDR3 is 17 residues long. V was shortened by 5 bases and J by 10 bases, with 25 bases between the two germline ends. CDR3 region: CASRNKPQLGVISPLHF. As DNA, the CDR3 is TGCGCCAGCAGAAACAAGCCACAATTAGGGGTGATATCACCCCTCCACTTT.

The sample holds one count of this clonotype. V gene TRBV6-1 combines with J gene TRBJ1-6; D is possibly TRBD1 (5 bases). The V gene lost 6 bases and the J gene lost 0 bases, with 9 bases spanning the gap. The CDR3 is made up of 15 amino acids. CDR1 and CDR2 from the germline V gene are MNHNS and SASEGT. The CDR3 reads CASRSTASYNSPLHF. DNA of the CDR3: TGTGCCAGCAGATCGACAGCCTCCTATAATTCACCCCTCCACTTT.

This clonotype showed up just a few times. The chain is built from TRBV5-8 and TRBJ1-2; D remains ambiguous. This CDR3 contains 13 residues. Trimming left V 5 bases short and J 4 bases short, with 12 bases between. Germline V gene data show CDR1 as SGHTS and CDR2 as YDEGEE. CDR3 in DNA: TGTGCCAGCAGTTTACAGCACCTCTATGGCTACACCTTC. Translating gives CASSLQHLYGYTF.

Points on this clonotype: A read error may account for a junction end that differs from germline. This rearrangement joins TRBV6-2 or TRBV6-3 to TRBJ1-6, with D uncertain. Germline CDR1 is MNHEY and CDR2 is SVGEGT. The CDR3 totals 14 residues. The CDR3 DNA reads as TGTACCAGTTCGAGGAGCTCCTATAATTCACCCCTCCACTTT. Translated, it gives CTSSRSSYNSPLHF.